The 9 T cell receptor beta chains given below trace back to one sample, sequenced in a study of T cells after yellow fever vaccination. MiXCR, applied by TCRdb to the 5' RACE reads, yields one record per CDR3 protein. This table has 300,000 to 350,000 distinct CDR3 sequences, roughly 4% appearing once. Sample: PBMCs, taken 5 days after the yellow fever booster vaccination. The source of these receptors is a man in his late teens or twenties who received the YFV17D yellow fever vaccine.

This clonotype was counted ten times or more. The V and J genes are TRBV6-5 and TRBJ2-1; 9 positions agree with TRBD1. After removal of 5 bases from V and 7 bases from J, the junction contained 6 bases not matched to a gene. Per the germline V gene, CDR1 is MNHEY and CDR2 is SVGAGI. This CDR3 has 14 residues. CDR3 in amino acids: CASSPGQGENEQFF. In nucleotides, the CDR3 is TGTGCCAGCAGTCCGGGACAGGGAGAGAATGAGCAGTTCTTC.

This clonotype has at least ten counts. As DNA, the CDR3 is TGTGCCAGCAGCAAAGATGGGACAGCGGATGGCTACACCTTC. Translated, it gives CASSKDGTADGYTF. The chain uses TRBV21-1 and TRBJ1-2. TRBV21-1 corresponds to a pseudogene. This CDR3 is 14 amino acids long.

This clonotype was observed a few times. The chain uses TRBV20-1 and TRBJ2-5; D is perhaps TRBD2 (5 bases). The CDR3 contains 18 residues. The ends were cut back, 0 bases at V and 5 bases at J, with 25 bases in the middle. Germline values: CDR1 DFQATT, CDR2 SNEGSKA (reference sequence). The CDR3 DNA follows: TGCAGTGCTAGAGACCCTTACTATACGGGGTTGTTTGTCGAGACCCAGTACTTC. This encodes CSARDPYYTGLFVETQYF.

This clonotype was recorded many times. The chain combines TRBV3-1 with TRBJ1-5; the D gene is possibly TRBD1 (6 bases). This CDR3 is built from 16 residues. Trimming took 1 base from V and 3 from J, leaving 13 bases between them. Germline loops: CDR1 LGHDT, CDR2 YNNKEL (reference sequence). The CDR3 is CASSQGEDRLNQPQHF. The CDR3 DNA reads TGTGCCAGCAGCCAAGGGGAGGACAGACTCAATCAGCCCCAGCATTTT.

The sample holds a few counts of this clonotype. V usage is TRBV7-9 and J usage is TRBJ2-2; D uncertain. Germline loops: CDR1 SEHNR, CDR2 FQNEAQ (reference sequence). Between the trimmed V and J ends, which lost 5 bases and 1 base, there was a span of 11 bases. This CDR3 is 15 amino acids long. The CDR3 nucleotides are TGTGCCAGCAGCCCGCACTATGAGAACACCGGGGAGCTGTTTTTT. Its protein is CASSPHYENTGELFF.

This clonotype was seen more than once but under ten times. CDR3 loop: CASSQGAESNQPQHF. The CDR3 DNA is TGTGCCAGCAGCCAGGGGGCAGAGAGCAATCAGCCCCAGCATTTT. The chain joins TRBV6-6 to TRBJ1-5; 8 bases match TRBD1. With 6 bases clipped from V and 1 base from J, the junction kept 5 bases outside the gene matches. The CDR3 totals 15 residues. CDR1 and CDR2 from the germline V gene are MNHNY and SVGAGI (reference sequence).

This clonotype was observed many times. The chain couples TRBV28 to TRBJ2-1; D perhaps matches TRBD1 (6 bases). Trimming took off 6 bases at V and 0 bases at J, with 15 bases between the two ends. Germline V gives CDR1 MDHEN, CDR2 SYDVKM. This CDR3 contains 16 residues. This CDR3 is CASRMTGTRSYNEQFF. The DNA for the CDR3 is TGTGCCAGCAGGATGACCGGGACACGCTCCTACAATGAGCAGTTCTTC.

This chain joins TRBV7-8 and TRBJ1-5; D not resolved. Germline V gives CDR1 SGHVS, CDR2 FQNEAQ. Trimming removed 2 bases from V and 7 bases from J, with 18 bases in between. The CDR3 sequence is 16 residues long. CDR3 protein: CASSLTPAGSGQPQHF. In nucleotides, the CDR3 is TGTGCCAGCAGCTTAACGCCTGCCGGGTCAGGACAGCCCCAGCATTTT.

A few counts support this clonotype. CDR3 amino acids: CASGHRTGAYNEQFF. The CDR3 DNA is TGTGCCAGCGGCCATCGGACAGGGGCCTACAATGAGCAGTTCTTC. V gene TRBV6-2 or TRBV6-3 combines with J gene TRBJ2-1, with 9 nucleotides matching TRBD1. From germline, CDR1 is MNHEY and CDR2 SVGEGT. The CDR3 covers 15 residues. V lost 8 bases to trimming and J lost 2 bases; unmatched junction nucleotides: 7.